This T cell receptor beta chain came from a study of graft-versus-host responses after intestinal transplantation listed by TCRdb under 2021. With respect to the entire study: Multivisceral, liver-intestinal, or isolated intestinal transplants were received by the recipients. To identify alloreactive clones, pre-transplant mixed lymphocyte reaction products were sequenced and compared with unstimulated pre-transplant donor and recipient T cells. Rather than being sequenced by the commercial service, samples from a few later patients were sequenced in-house on an Illumina MiSeq and processed with MiXCR. Anti-thymocyte globulin induction was given to all recipients, followed by maintenance tacrolimus and steroids for around three years. A peak of at least 4% donor T cells among recipient peripheral blood mononuclear cells was the definition used for donor T cell macrochimerism. A cohort of about two dozen intestinal transplant recipients, including one retransplant, was enrolled, and 3 patients lacking pretransplant specimens were excluded. Graft-versus-host and host-versus-graft alloreactive T cell clones were tracked in the graft, circulation and bone marrow after intestinal transplantation using bulk TCR-beta CDR3 sequencing. Study-wide findings and limitations: Early after transplant, declines in HvG clones were associated with peak levels of circulating GvH clones. The conclusions were limited by the relatively low number and heterogeneity of the intestinal transplant patients. GvH clones were detected in recipient bone marrow, and some of these GvH clones were observed earlier in ileal mucosa or blood, consistent with an intestinal mucosal origin. In patients with donor T cell macrochimerism, the allografts had high GvH to HvG T cell clonal ratios.

The time point label, as the study defines it: cells obtained before transplantation from donor or recipient. CD3+CD4+ and CD3+CD8+ populations were FACS-sorted from unstimulated pre-transplant donor and recipient cells taken from spleen or lymph nodes. The CDR3 runs 13 amino acids, cysteine and phenylalanine included. The DNA shown is the 39-base CDR3, in frame from base 1. CDR1 and CDR2 were assigned from the germline V gene as LGHNA and YNFKEQ. Deletion took 1 base off V and 2 bases off J, with a span of 6 bases between the germline ends. With regard to this clone: Its recognized antigen is unknown. Base qualities are not provided; no much larger clone lies one nucleotide away.

The library was obtained by the immunoSEQ multiplex PCR assay. For most patients, genomic DNA was isolated with the Qiagen DNeasy Blood and Tissue Kit and sent frozen to Adaptive Biotechnologies for TCR sequencing. For most patients, high-throughput TCR-beta CDR3 sequencing of genomic DNA was performed by Adaptive Biotechnologies. The authors processed their data as follows. TCR sequencing data for roughly 18 patients were retrieved from Adaptive's ImmunoSEQ software; three other patients were processed with MiXCR and VDJtools. To correct CD4 versus CD8 sorting errors, sequences present in both subsets at a frequency ratio below 5:1 were removed. CDR3 nucleotide sequences shared between donor and recipient were removed because the origin of such sequences could not be assigned. To count as alloreactive, a clone needed at least 2-fold expansion over unstimulated cells and a minimum CFSE-low frequency of 0.002% (template counts) or 0.001% (read counts). Clones detected in sequenced pre-transplant spleen, lymph node, or MLR CFSE-low populations of the donor or recipient were defined as mappable. Cumulative frequency of alloreactive clones was calculated as a percentage of all sequences weighted by copy number. Entries here come from immuneACCESS through TCRdb and include only in-frame sequences with V and J called. Some clones fail to appear in such tables; in the studies checked, an unresolved V gene covers under half of the shortfall, and the cause of the remainder is unknown. V, J and clone size derive from that table, while D and trimming were established from the DNA sequence. The sample has some 140,000 clones on record, around 90% of them singletons. Jointly, the top ten make up approximately 0.2% of the sample.

The chain couples TRBV4-2 to TRBJ2-7; the D gene is unclear. The clonotype was recovered from a human donor who received an intestinal transplant. Sequenced here: unstimulated CD4+ T cells sorted from spleen or lymph node cells, sampled before intestinal transplant. The DNA sequence is as follows: TGTGCCAGCAGCCAAGCACCAGCCTACGAGCAGTACTTC. It translates as CASSQAPAYEQYF.